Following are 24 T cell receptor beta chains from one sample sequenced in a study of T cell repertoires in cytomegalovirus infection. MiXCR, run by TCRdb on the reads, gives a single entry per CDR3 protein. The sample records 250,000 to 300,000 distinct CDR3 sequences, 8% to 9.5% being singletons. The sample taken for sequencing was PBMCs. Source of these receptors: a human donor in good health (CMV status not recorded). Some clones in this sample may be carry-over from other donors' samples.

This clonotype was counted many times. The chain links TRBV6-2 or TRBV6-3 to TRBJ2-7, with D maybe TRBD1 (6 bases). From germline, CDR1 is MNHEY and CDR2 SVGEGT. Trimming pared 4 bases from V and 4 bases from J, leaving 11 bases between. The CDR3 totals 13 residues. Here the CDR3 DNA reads TGTGCCAGCAGTTGGACAGTTGAGTACGAGCAGTACTTC. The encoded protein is CASSWTVEYEQYF.

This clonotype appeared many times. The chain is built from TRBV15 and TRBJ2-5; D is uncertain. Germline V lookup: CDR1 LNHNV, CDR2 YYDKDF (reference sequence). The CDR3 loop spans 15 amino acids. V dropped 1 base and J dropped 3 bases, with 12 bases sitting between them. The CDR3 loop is CATSRALSPEETQYF. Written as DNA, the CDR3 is TGTGCCACCAGCAGAGCCCTAAGCCCTGAAGAGACCCAGTACTTC.

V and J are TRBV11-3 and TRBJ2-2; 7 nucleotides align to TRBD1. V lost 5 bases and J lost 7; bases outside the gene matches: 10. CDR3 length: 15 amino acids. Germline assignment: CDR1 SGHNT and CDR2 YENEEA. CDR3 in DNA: TGTGCCAGCAGCACCACAGGGGTGAAGGTCGGGGAGCTGTTTTTT. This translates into CASSTTGVKVGELFF.

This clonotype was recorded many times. The CDR3 DNA sequence: TGTGCCAGCAGTTTCGGGACAGTGAACACCGGGGAGCTGTTTTTT. It specifies CASSFGTVNTGELFF. V and J are TRBV27 and TRBJ2-2; 7 bases map to TRBD1. Looked up from germline, CDR1 is MNHEY and CDR2 is SMNVEV (reference sequence). This CDR3 has 15 amino acids. The V and J ends lost 3 bases and 1 base, in that order; junction bases with no gene match: 2.

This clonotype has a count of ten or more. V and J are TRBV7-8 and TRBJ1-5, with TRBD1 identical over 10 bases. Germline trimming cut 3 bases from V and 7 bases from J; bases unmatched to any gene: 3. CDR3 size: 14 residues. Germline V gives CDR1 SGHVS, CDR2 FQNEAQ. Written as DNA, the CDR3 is TGTGCCAGCAGCTTGGGACAGGGGCACCAGCCCCAGCATTTT. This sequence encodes CASSLGQGHQPQHF.

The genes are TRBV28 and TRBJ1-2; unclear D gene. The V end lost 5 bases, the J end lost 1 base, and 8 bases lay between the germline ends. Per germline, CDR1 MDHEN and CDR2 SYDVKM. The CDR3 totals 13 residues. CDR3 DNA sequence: TGTGCCAGCAGTCCTCCTAATAACTATGGCTACACCTTC. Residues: CASSPPNNYGYTF.

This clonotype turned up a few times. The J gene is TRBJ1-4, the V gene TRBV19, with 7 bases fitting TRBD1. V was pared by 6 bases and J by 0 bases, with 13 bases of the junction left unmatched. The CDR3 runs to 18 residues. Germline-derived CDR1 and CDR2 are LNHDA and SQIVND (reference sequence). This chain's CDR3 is CASSMRDRAIATNEKLFF. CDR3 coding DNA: TGTGCCAGTAGCATGAGGGACAGAGCAATTGCAACTAATGAAAAACTGTTTTTT.

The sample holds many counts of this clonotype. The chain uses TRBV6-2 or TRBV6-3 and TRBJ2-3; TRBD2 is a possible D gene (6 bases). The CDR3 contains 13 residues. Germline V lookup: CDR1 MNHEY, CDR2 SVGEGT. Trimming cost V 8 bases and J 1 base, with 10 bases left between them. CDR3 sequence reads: CASGEVGTDTQYF. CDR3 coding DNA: TGTGCCAGCGGGGAGGTGGGCACAGATACGCAGTATTTT.

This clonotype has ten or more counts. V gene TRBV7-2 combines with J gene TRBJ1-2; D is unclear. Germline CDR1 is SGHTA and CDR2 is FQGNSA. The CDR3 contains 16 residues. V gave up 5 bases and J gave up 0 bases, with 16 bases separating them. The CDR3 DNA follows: TGTGCCAGCAGCCCATATCGACGGGAGACTAACTATGGCTACACCTTC. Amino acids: CASSPYRRETNYGYTF.

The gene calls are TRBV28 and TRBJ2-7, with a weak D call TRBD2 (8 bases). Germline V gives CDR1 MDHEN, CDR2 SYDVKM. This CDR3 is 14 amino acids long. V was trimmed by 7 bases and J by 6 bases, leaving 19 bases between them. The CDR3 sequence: CASTQSGGGGEQYF. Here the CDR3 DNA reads TGTGCCAGCACCCAATCGGGAGGGGGCGGCGAGCAGTACTTC.

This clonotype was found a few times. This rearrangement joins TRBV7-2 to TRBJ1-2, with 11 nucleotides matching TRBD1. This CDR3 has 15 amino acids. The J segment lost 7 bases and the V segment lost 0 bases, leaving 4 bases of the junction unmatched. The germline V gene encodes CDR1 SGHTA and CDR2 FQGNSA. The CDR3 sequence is CASSLAGTGGRGYTF. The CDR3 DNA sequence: TGTGCCAGCAGCTTAGCCGGGACAGGGGGTCGTGGCTACACCTTC. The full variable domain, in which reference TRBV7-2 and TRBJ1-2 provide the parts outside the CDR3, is GAGVSQSPSNKVTEKGKDVELRCDPISGHTALYWYRQSLGQGLEFLIYFQGNSAPDKSGLPSDRFSAERTGGSVSTLTIQRTQQEDSAVYLCASSLAGTGGRGYTFGSGTRLTVV.

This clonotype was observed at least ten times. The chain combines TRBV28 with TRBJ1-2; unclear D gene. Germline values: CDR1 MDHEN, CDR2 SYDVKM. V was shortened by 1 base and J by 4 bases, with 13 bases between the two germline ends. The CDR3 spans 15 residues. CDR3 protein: CASSLSRDSGYGYTF. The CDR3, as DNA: TGTGCCAGCAGTTTATCAAGGGATTCGGGCTATGGCTACACCTTC.

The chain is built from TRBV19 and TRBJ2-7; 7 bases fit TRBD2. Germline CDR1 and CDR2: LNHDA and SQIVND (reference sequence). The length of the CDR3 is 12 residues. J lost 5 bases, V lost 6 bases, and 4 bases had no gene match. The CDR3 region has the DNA TGTGCCAGTAGAGACGGGGGGAACGAGCAGTACTTC. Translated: CASRDGGNEQYF. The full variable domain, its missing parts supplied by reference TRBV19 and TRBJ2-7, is DGGITQSPKYLFRKEGQNVTLSCEQNLNHDAMYWYRQDPGQGLRLIYYSQIVNDFQKGDIAEGYSVSREKKESFPLTVTSAQKNPTAFYLCASRDGGNEQYFGPGTRLTVT.

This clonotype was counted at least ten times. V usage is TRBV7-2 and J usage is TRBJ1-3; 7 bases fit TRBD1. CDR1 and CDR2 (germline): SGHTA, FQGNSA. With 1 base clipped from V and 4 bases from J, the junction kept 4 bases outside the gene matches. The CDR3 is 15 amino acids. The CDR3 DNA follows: TGTGCCAGCAGCTTAGACAGGGGAGGAGGAAACACCATATATTTT. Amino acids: CASSLDRGGGNTIYF.

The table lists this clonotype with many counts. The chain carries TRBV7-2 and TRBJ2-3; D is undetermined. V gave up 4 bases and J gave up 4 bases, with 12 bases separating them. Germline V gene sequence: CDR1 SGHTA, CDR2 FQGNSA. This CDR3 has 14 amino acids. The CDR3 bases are TGTGCCAGCAGCTCCTCATCGGTGGCAGATACGCAGTATTTT. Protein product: CASSSSSVADTQYF.

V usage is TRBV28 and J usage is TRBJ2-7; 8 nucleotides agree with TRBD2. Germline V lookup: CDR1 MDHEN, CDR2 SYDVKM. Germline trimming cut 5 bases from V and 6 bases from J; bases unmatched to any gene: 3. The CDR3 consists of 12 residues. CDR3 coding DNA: TGTGCCAGCAGTCTGCGGGGGGTCGAGCAGTACTTC. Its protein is CASSLRGVEQYF.

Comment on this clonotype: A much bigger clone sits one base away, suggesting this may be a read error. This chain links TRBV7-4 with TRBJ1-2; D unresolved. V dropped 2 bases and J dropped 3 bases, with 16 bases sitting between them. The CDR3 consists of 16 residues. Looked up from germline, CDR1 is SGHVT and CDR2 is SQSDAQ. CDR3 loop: CASSLRAPSRHYGYTF. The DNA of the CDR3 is TGTGCCAGCAGCTTACGGGCACCCTCTAGACACTATGGCTACACCTTC.

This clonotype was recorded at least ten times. The CDR3 coding sequence is TGTGCCATCAGTCGACAGGGTCCGATAAATCAGCCCCAGCATTTT. It yields the protein CAISRQGPINQPQHF. This chain links TRBV10-3 with TRBJ1-5; TRBD1 aligns across 7 bases. Per germline, CDR1 ENHRY and CDR2 SYGVKD. Trimming took 5 bases from V and 4 from J; bases not matched to a gene: 8. This CDR3 region has 15 residues.

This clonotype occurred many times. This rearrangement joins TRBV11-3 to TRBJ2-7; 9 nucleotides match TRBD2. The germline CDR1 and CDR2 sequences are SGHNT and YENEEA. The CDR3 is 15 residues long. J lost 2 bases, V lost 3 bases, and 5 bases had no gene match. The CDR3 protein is CASSLTTSGTYEQYF. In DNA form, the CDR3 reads TGTGCCAGCAGCTTGACGACTAGCGGAACCTACGAGCAGTACTTC.

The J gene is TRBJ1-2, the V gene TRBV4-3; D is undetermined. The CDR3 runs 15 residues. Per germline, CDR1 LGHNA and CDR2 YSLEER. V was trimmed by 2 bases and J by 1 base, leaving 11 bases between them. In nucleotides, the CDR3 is TGCGCCAGCAGCCAATTGGGAGTGGGTAACTATGGCTACACCTTC. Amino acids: CASSQLGVGNYGYTF.

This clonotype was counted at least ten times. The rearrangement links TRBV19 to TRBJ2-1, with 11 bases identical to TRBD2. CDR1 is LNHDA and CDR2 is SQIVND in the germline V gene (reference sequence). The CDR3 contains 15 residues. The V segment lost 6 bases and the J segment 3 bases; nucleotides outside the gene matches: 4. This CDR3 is CASSRTSGYYNEQFF. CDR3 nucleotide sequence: TGTGCCAGTAGCCGGACTAGCGGGTACTACAATGAGCAGTTCTTC. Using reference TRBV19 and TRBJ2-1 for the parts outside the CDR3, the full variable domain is DGGITQSPKYLFRKEGQNVTLSCEQNLNHDAMYWYRQDPGQGLRLIYYSQIVNDFQKGDIAEGYSVSREKKESFPLTVTSAQKNPTAFYLCASSRTSGYYNEQFFGPGTRLTVL.

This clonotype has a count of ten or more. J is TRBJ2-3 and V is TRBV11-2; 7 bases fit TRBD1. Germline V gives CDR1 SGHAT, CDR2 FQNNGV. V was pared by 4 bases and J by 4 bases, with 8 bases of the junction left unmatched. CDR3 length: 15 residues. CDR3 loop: CASSSRGLYADTQYF. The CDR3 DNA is TGTGCCAGCAGCTCAAGGGGGCTGTATGCAGATACGCAGTATTTT. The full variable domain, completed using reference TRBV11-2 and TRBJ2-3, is EAGVAQSPRYKIIEKRQSVAFWCNPISGHATLYWYQQILGQGPKLLIQFQNNGVVDDSQLPKDRFSAERLKGVDSTLKIQPAKLEDSAVYLCASSSRGLYADTQYFGPGTRLTVL.

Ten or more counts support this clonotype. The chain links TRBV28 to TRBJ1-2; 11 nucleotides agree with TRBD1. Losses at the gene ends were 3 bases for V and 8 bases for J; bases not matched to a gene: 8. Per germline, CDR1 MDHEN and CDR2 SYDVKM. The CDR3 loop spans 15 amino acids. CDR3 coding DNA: TGTGCCAGCAGTTTCCCTTGGACAGGGGGCGGCGGCTACACCTTC. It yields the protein CASSFPWTGGGGYTF.

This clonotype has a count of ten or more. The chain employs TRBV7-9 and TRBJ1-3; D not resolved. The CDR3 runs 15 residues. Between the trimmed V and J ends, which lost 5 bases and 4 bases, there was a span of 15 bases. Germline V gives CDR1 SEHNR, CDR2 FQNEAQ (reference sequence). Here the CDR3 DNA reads TGTGCCAGCAGCCCACAGACATCTTTGGGAAACACCATATATTTT. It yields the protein CASSPQTSLGNTIYF.